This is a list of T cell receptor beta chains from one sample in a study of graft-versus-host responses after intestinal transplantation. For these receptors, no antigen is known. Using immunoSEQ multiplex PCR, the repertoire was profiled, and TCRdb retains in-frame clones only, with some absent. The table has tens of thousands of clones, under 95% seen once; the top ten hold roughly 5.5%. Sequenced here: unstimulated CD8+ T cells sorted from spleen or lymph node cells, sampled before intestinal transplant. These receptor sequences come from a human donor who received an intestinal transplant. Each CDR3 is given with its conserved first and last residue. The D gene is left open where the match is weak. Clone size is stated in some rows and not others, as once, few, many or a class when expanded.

TGTGCCAGTAGTATAGAATGGGGACCGAACCACTACGAGCAGTACTTC	CASSIEWGPNHYEQYF	.	.	TRBV19	TRBJ2-7
TGTGCCACCAGCGCAGGGGGCATCATCACAGATACGCAGTATTTT	CATSAGGIITDTQYF	.	TRBD1	TRBV15	TRBJ2-3
TGTGCCAGCAGCTACTGGGAGACGGGAGTGTACGAGCAGTACTTC	CASSYWETGVYEQYF	few	.	TRBV7-9	TRBJ2-7
TGTGCCAGCAGCCGACAGGGCTACTATGGCTACACCTTC	CASSRQGYYGYTF	.	TRBD1	TRBV5-4	TRBJ1-2
TGTGCCAGCAGCCAACCGGGACTTACCTACGAGCAGTACTTC	CASSQPGLTYEQYF	.	.	TRBV5-4	TRBJ2-7
TGCAGCGCGAACCGTGTCAGGGGGCGTGATGAGCAGTTCTTC	CSANRVRGRDEQFF	.	TRBD1	TRBV29-1	TRBJ2-1
TGTGCCAGCAGCGACCTACCGGGACAGGGCTTTGACATTCAGTACTTC	CASSDLPGQGFDIQYF	.	TRBD1	TRBV7-9	TRBJ2-4
TGTGCCAGCAGCGTAGTGGCAGCGAACACCGGGGAGCTGTTTTTT	CASSVVAANTGELFF	.	.	TRBV9	TRBJ2-2
TGTGCCAGCAGAACCGGGGGGCCCACAGATACGCAGTATTTT	CASRTGGPTDTQYF	.	.	TRBV6-5	TRBJ2-3
TGTGCCAGCAAGGTCAGAGGGAGCACAGATACGCAGTATTTT	CASKVRGSTDTQYF	.	.	TRBV6-5	TRBJ2-3
TGTGCCAGCAGCTTAGCGGGACAGGGGTACGAGCAGTACTTC	CASSLAGQGYEQYF	.	TRBD1	TRBV7-6	TRBJ2-7